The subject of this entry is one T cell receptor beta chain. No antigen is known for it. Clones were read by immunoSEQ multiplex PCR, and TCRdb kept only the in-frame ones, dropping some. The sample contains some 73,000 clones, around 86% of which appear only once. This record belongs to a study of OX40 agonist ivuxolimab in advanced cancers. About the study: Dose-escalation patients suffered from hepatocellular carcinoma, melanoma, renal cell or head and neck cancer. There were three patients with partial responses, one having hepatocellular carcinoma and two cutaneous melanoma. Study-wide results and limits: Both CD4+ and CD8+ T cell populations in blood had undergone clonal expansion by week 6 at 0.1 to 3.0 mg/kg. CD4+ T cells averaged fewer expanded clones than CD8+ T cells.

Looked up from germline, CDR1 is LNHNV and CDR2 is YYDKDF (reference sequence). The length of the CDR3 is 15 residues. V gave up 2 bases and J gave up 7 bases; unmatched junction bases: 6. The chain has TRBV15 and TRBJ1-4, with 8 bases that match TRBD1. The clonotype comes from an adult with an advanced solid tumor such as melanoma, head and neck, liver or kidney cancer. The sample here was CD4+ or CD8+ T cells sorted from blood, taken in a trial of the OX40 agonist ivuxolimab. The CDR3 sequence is CATSRQTGGVEKLFF. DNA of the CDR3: TGTGCCACCAGCAGACAAACAGGGGGAGTTGAAAAACTGTTTTTT.